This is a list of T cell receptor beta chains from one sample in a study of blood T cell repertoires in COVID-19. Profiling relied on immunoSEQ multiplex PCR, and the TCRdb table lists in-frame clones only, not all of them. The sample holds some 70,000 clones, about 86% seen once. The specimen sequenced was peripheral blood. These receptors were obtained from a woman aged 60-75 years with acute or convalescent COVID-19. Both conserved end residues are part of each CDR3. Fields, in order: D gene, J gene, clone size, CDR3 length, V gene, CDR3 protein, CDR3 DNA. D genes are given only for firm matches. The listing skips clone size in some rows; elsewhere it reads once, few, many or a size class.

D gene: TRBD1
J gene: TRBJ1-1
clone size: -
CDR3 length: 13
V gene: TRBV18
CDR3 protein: CATLLVQGEEAFF
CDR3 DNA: TGTGCCACCCTTTTGGTCCAGGGGGAAGAAGCTTTCTTT

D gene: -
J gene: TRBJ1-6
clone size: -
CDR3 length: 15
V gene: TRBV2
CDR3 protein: CASTLTGSRGSPLHF
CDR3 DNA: TGTGCCAGCACCCTCACAGGGTCTCGAGGTTCACCCCTCCACTTT

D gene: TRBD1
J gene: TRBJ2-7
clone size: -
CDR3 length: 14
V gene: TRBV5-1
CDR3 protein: CASSLGQGLYEQYF
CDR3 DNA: TGCGCCAGCAGCTTAGGACAGGGGCTATACGAGCAGTACTTC

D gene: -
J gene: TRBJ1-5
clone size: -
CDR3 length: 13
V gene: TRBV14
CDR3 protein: CASSQESYQPQHF
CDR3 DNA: TGTGCCAGCAGCCAAGAGTCTTATCAGCCCCAGCATTTT

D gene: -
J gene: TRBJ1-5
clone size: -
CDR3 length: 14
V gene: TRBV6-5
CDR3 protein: CASSYSGPNQPQHF
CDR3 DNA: TGTGCCAGCAGTTACTCGGGGCCCAATCAGCCCCAGCATTTT

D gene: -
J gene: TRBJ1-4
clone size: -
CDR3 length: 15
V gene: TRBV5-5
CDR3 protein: CASSLLPGEGEKLFF
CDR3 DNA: TGTGCCAGCAGCCTATTGCCAGGAGAGGGTGAAAAACTGTTTTTT

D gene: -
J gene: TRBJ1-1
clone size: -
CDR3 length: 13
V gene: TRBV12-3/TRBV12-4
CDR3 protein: CASSSTVNTEAFF
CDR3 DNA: TGTGCCAGCAGTTCCACAGTGAACACTGAAGCTTTCTTT

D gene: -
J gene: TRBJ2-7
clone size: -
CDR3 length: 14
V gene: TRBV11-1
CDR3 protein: CASSLNGDRYEQYF
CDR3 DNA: TGTGCCAGCAGCTTGAACGGAGATAGATACGAGCAGTACTTC

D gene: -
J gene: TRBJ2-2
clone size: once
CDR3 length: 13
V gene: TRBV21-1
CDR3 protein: CASTPGDTGELFF
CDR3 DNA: TGTGCCAGCACACCCGGGGACACCGGGGAGCTGTTTTTT

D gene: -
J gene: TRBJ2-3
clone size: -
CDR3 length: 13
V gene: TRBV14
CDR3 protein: CASSQDQGVPQYF
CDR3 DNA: TGTGCCAGCAGCCAAGATCAAGGGGTGCCGCAGTATTTT

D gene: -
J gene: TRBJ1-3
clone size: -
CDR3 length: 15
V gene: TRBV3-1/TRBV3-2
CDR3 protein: CASSQGLYTGNTIYF
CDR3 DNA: TGTGCCAGCAGCCAAGGTTTATACACCGGAAACACCATATATTTT

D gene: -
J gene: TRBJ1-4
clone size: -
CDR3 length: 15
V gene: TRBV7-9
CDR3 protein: CASSLGDRNNEKLFF
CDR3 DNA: TGTGCCAGCAGCTTAGGAGACAGGAACAATGAAAAACTGTTTTTT

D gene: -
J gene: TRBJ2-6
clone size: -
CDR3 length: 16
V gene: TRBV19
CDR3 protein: CASRGRGSSGANVLTF
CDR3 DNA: TGTGCCAGTAGGGGCCGGGGTTCCTCTGGGGCCAACGTCCTGACTTTC

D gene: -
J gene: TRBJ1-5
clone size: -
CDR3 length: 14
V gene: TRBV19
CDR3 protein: CASSINQGNQPQHF
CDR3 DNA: TGTGCCAGTAGTATCAACCAGGGCAATCAGCCCCAGCATTTT

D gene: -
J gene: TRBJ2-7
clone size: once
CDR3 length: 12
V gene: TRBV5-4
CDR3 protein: CASSLQGPEQYF
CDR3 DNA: TGTGCCAGCAGCCTACAGGGTCCCGAGCAGTACTTC

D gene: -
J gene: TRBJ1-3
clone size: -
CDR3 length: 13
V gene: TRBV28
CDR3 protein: CAITTSTGNTIYF
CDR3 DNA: TGTGCCATCACAACCTCAACGGGAAACACCATATATTTT

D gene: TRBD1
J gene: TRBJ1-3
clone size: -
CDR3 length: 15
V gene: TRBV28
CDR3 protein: CASSPGDSSGNTIYF
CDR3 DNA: TGTGCCAGCAGTCCAGGGGACAGCTCTGGAAACACCATATATTTT

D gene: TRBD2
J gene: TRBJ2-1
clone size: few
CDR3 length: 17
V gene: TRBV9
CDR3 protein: CASSVGLAGASRGEQFF
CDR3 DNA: TGTGCCAGCAGCGTAGGCCTAGCGGGGGCCTCACGGGGTGAGCAGTTCTTC

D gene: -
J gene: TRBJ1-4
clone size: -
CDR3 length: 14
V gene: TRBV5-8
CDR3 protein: CASSLEAGGEKLFF
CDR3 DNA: TGTGCCAGCAGCTTGGAGGCAGGAGGTGAAAAACTGTTTTTT

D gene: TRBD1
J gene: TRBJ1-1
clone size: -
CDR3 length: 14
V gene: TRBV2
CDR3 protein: CASRGDSLYTEAFF
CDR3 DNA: TGTGCCAGCAGGGGGGACAGTCTATACACTGAAGCTTTCTTT

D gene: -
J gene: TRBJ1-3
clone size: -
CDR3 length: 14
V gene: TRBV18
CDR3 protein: CASSDQILGNTIYF
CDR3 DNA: TGTGCCAGCTCAGATCAAATACTTGGAAACACCATATATTTT

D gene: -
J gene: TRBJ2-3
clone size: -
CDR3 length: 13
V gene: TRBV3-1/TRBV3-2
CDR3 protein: CASSLGLTDTQYF
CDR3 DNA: TGTGCCAGCAGCCTGGGACTGACAGATACGCAGTATTTT

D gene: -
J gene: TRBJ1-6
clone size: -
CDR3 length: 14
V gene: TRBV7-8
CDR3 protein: CASSLKQGLSPLHF
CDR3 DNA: TGTGCCAGCAGCTTAAAGCAGGGATTATCACCCCTCCACTTT

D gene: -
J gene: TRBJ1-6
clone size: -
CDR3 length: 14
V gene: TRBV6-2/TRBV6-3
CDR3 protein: CASSYQGGSSPLHF
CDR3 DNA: TGTGCCAGCAGTTACCAGGGCGGGAGTTCACCCCTCCACTTT

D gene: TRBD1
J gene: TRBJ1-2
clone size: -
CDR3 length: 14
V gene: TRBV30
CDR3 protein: CAWSGTRQGYGYTF
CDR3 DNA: TGTGCCTGGAGTGGAACTCGACAGGGTTATGGCTACACCTTC

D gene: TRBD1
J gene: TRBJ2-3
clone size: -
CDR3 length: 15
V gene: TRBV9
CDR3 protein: CASSLTQGATNTQYF
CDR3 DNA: TGTGCCAGCAGCCTCACTCAGGGGGCGACAAATACGCAGTATTTT

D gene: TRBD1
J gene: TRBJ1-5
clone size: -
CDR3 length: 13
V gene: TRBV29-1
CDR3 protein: CSGSTGVNQPQHF
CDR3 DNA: TGCAGCGGATCGACAGGGGTCAATCAGCCCCAGCATTTT

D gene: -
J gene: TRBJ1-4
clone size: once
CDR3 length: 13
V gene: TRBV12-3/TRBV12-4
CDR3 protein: CASTPGTSERLFF
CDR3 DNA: TGTGCCAGCACCCCCGGGACATCGGAAAGACTGTTTTTT

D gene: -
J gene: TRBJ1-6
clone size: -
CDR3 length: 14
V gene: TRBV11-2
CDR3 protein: CASSFGTTNSPLHF
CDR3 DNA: TGTGCCAGCAGCTTCGGGACAACTAATTCACCCCTCCACTTT

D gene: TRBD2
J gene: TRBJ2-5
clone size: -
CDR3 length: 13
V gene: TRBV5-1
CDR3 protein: CASSLAGGETQYF
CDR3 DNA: TGCGCCAGCAGCCTAGCGGGAGGAGAGACCCAGTACTTC

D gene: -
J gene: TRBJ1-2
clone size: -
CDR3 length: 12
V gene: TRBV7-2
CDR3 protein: CASSLDSYGYTF
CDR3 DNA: TGTGCCAGCAGCTTAGACAGCTATGGCTACACCTTC

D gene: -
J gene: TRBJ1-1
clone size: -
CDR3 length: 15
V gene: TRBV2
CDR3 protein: CASRPLQAANTEAFF
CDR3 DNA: TGTGCCAGCAGACCCTTACAGGCAGCGAACACTGAAGCTTTCTTT